This paragraph covers one T cell receptor (beta chain) sequence. Which antigen it targets is not known. Base qualities are not recorded, but no much larger clone differs from it by a single base. The CDR3 regions of human TCRbeta chains were analyzed by immunosequencing. The original methods were these. TCRs in the repertoires were compared against a reference library of SARS-CoV-2-specific TCRs that had been generated with the MIRA antigen-specificity platform. Breadth was defined as the fraction of unique TCRs that were SARS-CoV-2-associated, and depth was defined as the fraction of total T cells that were SARS-CoV-2-associated. Using the MIRA data, every spike-specific TCR was mapped to the spike region that the TCR reacted to and assigned to either a CD4 or a CD8 class. Log10-transformed breadth and depth values were compared by one-way ANOVA with Sidak's multiple comparisons tests. The table was pulled from immuneACCESS by TCRdb, which kept in-frame rearrangements only. Such tables lose some clones; where checked, under half of the loss comes from unresolved V genes, and the rest has no known cause. V and J calls and clone size are as listed in that table; D and trimming were resolved from the DNA. For this sample the table gives nearly 200,000 clones, of which about 94% were detected only once. Clones ranked in the top ten supply less than 1.2% of the sample.

The CDR3 numbers 12 residues from cysteine through phenylalanine. The CDR3 DNA has 36 bases and is translated from base 1. Taken from the germline V gene, the CDR1 and CDR2 loops are SGHDT and YYEEEE. V is clipped by 1 base and J by 7 bases, and the sequence between their germline boundaries is 8 bases long. Read against the paper, the sample's time point label means: about 28 days (+/-7) after the second vaccine dose. AZD1222 recipients whose second dose came at about 4 weeks and those whose second dose came at about 12 weeks were combined into one group, since spike-specific TCR depth and breadth did not differ between the two schedules. The vaccinee samples were drawn from two UK trials, COV001 and COV002, one of which was a single-blind randomized controlled phase 2/3 trial testing AZD1222 (ChAdOx1 nCoV-19) in healthy adults. For TCRbeta chain sequencing, PBMC samples from trial participants were taken at day 0 and at day 28 after the second dose.

The record originates from a study of T cell responses to AZD1222 COVID-19 vaccine (dated by TCRdb to the early 2020s). About the investigation overall: A total of 233 trial participants underwent TCR sequencing, of whom roughly 210 had received two doses of AZD1222 and roughly 26 had received two doses of the MenACWY control vaccine. Enrollment into the trials was organized by age into subgroups of 18-55, 56-69 and 70-plus years, and those subgroups contained roughly 150, 30 and 60 TCR-sequenced participants, respectively. Study-level results and caveats: The 56-69-year group was small, and its depth increase did not reach significance, likely because of low power. Reportedly, almost half of the unique spike-specific TCRs recognized epitopes lying outside the regions that are mutated in the B.1.351 and B.1.1.7 variants. Because no day 14 peak-response samples were available, the repertoires could be characterized only after the peak T cell response. Only 5 to 7 AZD1222 recipients were SARS-CoV-2 seropositive at baseline, limiting conclusions about previously exposed vaccinees. The whole spike protein was spanned by vaccine-associated CD4 TCRs, and dominant responses were seen in regions 160-218 and 743-854. Participants were mostly white British, with more females than males. The authors suggested clonal diversity may have been underestimated. After two AZD1222 doses, spike-specific TCR breadth and depth were significantly higher than at day 0 and than in MenACWY recipients.

The clonotype originates from an adult who received the AZD1222 COVID-19 vaccine. The chain employs TRBV5-6 and TRBJ1-2; the D gene assignment is ambiguous. The specimen was peripheral blood, collected 28 days after the second AZD1222 dose. For the CDR3, the sequence is CASSLRALGYTF. Here is the DNA: TGTGCCAGCAGCTTGCGGGCCCTTGGCTACACCTTC.